Sequencing of this T cell receptor (beta chain) was carried out in a study of cytomegalovirus exposure and HLA in healthy donors. CDR1 is LNHDA, CDR2 SQIVND, per germline (reference sequence). The CDR3 consists of 15 residues. J gave up 5 bases and V 6 bases, and 9 bases lay outside the gene matches. Some clones are missing from TCRdb's copy, which holds only in-frame ones; the method was immunoSEQ multiplex PCR. The sample holds roughly 150,000 clones; about 86% are singletons and the top ten take 2% to 2.5%. The chain combines TRBV19 with TRBJ1-5; 8 bases agree with TRBD1. The TCR originated in a young woman in good health and CMV-seronegative. Specimen: PBMCs. The CDR3 here is CASRGQGGRHQPQHF. DNA for the CDR3: TGTGCCAGTAGAGGACAGGGAGGGAGACATCAGCCCCAGCATTTT.